The 3 T cell receptor beta chains given below trace back to one sample, sequenced in a study of breast tumors, draining lymph nodes, adjacent tissues. TCRdb redid the calling of the multiplex PCR reads with MiXCR, one entry per CDR3 protein. This table holds under 250,000 distinct CDR3 sequences, 32% found once. The lymph nodes were axillary draining lymph nodes from breast cancer patients. The sequenced sample consisted of axillary lymph node tissue. These receptors were collected from a female donor with breast cancer. Some clones in this sample may be carry-over from other donors' samples.

This clonotype was counted ten times or more. The chain recombines TRBV20-1 with TRBJ1-2, with D hard to call. The CDR3 contains 13 residues. Trimming cost V 2 bases and J 5 bases, with 12 bases left between them. Germline V gene lookup returns CDR1 DFQATT and CDR2 SNEGSKA (reference sequence). The CDR3 loop reads CSARRSNSYGYTF. The CDR3 coding sequence is TGCAGTGCTAGACGGAGTAATTCATATGGCTACACCTTC.

A word on this clonotype: Just one base apart from a much larger clone, this may be a read error. This chain links TRBV6-6 with TRBJ1-2, with TRBD1 matching 8 bases. Germline-derived CDR1 and CDR2 are MNHNY and SVGAGI (reference sequence). The trim removed 6 bases at V and 0 bases at J, leaving 6 bases unmatched. The CDR3 loop spans 15 amino acids. CDR3 region: CASSPGGSTNYGYTF. DNA for the CDR3: TGTGCCAGCAGCCCAGGGGGCTCAACTAACTATGGCTACACCTTC.

Of note for this clonotype: A read error is possible here, since a much larger clone lies one base away. V is TRBV13 and J is TRBJ2-5, with TRBD2 matching over 10 bases. CDR3 length: 14 amino acids. Germline CDR1 PRHDT, CDR2 FYEKMQ (reference sequence). The V and J ends lost 7 bases and 4 bases, in that order; junction bases with no gene match: 6. The CDR3 region is CASTTRLAGETQYF. The DNA of the CDR3 is TGTGCCAGCACAACGCGACTAGCGGGAGAGACCCAGTACTTC.